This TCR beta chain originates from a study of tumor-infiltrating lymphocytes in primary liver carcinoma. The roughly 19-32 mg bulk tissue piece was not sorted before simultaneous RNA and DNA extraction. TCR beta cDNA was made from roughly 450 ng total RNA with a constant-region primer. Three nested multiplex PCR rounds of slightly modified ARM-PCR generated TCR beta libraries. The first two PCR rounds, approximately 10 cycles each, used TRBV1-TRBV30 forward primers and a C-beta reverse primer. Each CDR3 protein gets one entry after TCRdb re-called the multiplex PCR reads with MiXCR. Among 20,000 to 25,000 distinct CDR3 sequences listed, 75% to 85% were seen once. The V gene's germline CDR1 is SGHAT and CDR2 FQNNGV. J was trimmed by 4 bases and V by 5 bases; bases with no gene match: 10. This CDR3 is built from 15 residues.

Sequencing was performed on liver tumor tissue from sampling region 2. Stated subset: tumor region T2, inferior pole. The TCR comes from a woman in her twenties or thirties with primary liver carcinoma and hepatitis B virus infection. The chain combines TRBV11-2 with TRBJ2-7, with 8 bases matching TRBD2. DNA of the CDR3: TGTGCCAGCAGCCAATATTCGGGAGGGGCTTACGAGCAGTACTTC. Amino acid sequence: CASSQYSGGAYEQYF. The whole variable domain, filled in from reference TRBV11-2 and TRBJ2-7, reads EAGVAQSPRYKIIEKRQSVAFWCNPISGHATLYWYQQILGQGPKLLIQFQNNGVVDDSQLPKDRFSAERLKGVDSTLKIQPAKLEDSAVYLCASSQYSGGAYEQYFGPGTRLTVT.